This TCR beta chain was found in a study of blood T cell repertoires in COVID-19. Whole-study context: PBMCs, B-cell-depleted T cells, or T cells were the source of the cDNA or gDNA that made up the material.

The method was immunoSEQ multiplex PCR; TCRdb's version includes in-frame clones alone and lacks a portion of them. This table holds 150,000 or so clones, roughly four fifths found once. The TCR was taken from a woman aged 80 or over with acute or convalescent COVID-19. Specimen: peripheral blood.

CDR3 amino acids: CASSESGNSYEQYF. CDR3 in DNA: TGTGCCAGCAGTGAATCCGGGAACTCCTACGAGCAGTACTTC. The chain uses TRBV25-1 and TRBJ2-7; weak D call: TRBD2 (5 bases). Germline V lookup: CDR1 MGHDK, CDR2 SYGVNS. This CDR3 contains 14 residues. With 1 base removed from V and 0 bases from J, the gap between germline ends came to 7 bases.